These 22 T cell receptor beta chains were sequenced from one sample in a study of CD8 T cells in ankylosing spondylitis. From the 5' RACE reads, TCRdb called clonotypes with MiXCR, one entry per CDR3 protein. The sample contains 230,000 or so distinct CDR3 sequences, roughly a quarter of which appear only once. Sequenced sample: blood, either unsorted or a sorted T cell fraction (not recorded which). These receptors were taken from a male donor with ankylosing spondylitis or in good health (not recorded which).

In its sample, this clonotype was seen a few times. V and J are TRBV4-2 and TRBJ2-1; 8 bases are a match to TRBD2. The CDR3 is made up of 15 amino acids. Germline V gene lookup returns CDR1 LGHNA and CDR2 YNFKEQ. V dropped 0 bases and J dropped 7; count of bases not matched to a gene: 5. The CDR3 protein is CASSQDRAGANEQFF. The DNA for the CDR3 is TGTGCCAGCAGCCAAGATCGAGCGGGGGCTAATGAGCAGTTCTTC.

This clonotype was found a few times. V is TRBV20-1 and J is TRBJ1-5; D remains ambiguous. The CDR3 runs 13 residues. Germline V CDR1 and CDR2: DFQATT, SNEGSKA (reference sequence). Trimming shortened V by 7 bases and J by 0 bases, and 10 bases separated the two germline ends. The CDR3 sequence is CSEGGSSNQPQHF. The DNA of the CDR3 is TGCAGTGAGGGAGGTAGTAGCAATCAGCCCCAGCATTTT.

This clonotype was counted ten times or more. V is TRBV5-8 and J is TRBJ1-6; maybe TRBD1 (5 bases). There are 17 residues in the CDR3. Deletions cut 1 base from V and 8 bases from J, with 19 bases between. Germline CDR1 and CDR2: SGHTS and YDEGEE. In DNA, the CDR3 is TGTGCCAGCAGCTTGTGGCGTCGGACAATCGACCATTCACCCCTCCACTTT. As protein: CASSLWRRTIDHSPLHF.

This chain connects TRBV10-3 to TRBJ2-7; 9 bases agree with TRBD1. V trimming: 7 bases; J trimming: 7 bases; junction bases outside the gene matches: 11. This CDR3 contains 14 residues. Germline-derived CDR1 and CDR2 are ENHRY and SYGVKD. The chain's CDR3 is CAIMSRTGAGEQYF. The CDR3 DNA is TGTGCCATCATGTCGAGGACAGGGGCCGGGGAGCAGTACTTC.

This clonotype occurred a few times. CDR3 sequence: CASRTWSGTGELFF. In nucleotides, the CDR3 is TGTGCCAGCAGAACCTGGAGCGGGACCGGGGAGCTGTTTTTT. The rearrangement links TRBV6-1 to TRBJ2-2, with a tentative D call TRBD2 (6 bases). The CDR3 loop spans 14 amino acids. Germline CDR1 and CDR2: MNHNS and SASEGT. Trimming left V 6 bases short and J 5 bases short, with 13 bases between.

V usage is TRBV7-2 and J usage is TRBJ2-2; 8 bases line up with TRBD2. The CDR3 loop spans 15 amino acids. Germline CDR1 is SGHTA and CDR2 is FQGNSA. With 2 bases clipped from V and 8 bases from J, the junction kept 7 bases outside the gene matches. CDR3 sequence reads: CASSLWIAGTGELFF. The DNA of the CDR3 is TGTGCCAGCAGCTTATGGATAGCGGGGACGGGGGAGCTGTTTTTT.

The chain joins TRBV12-3 or TRBV12-4 to TRBJ2-1, with a tentative D call TRBD1 (5 bases). The CDR3 is 14 residues long. V dropped 5 bases and J dropped 7 bases, with 15 bases sitting between them. CDR3 loop: CASSIFRDVNEQFF. The CDR3 region has the DNA TGTGCCAGCAGTATCTTCAGGGATGTAAATGAGCAGTTCTTC.

V gene TRBV5-6 combines with J gene TRBJ2-5; 8 bases match TRBD2. Germline assignment: CDR1 SGHDT and CDR2 YYEEEE. After removal of 4 bases from V and 5 bases from J, the junction contained 4 bases not matched to a gene. The CDR3 totals 13 residues. CDR3 coding DNA: TGTGCCAGCAGCACGCGGGGGGCTGAGACCCAGTACTTC. Its translation is CASSTRGAETQYF. Together with reference TRBV5-6 and TRBJ2-5, the CDR3 gives the full variable domain: DAGVTQSPTHLIKTRGQQVTLRCSPKSGHDTVSWYQQALGQGPQFIFQYYEEEERQRGNFPDRFSGHQFPNYSSELNVNALLLGDSALYLCASSTRGAETQYFGPGTRLLVL.

This clonotype was counted ten times or more. The chain joins TRBV7-3 to TRBJ2-5; D is unclear. Looked up from germline, CDR1 is SGHTA and CDR2 is FQGTGA. The CDR3 spans 13 residues. Trimming removed 5 bases from V and 0 bases from J, with 7 bases in between. The CDR3, as DNA: TGTGCCAGCAGCCCCCACCACCAAGAGACCCAGTACTTC. It is translated as CASSPHHQETQYF.

The gene calls are TRBV11-2 and TRBJ2-7; D uncertain. V lost 5 bases and J 3 bases, leaving 14 bases between the germline ends. This CDR3 has 14 amino acids. Germline CDR1 SGHAT, CDR2 FQNNGV. CDR3 bases: TGTGCCAGCAGCACCGGGTCGCCCCACTACGAGCAGTACTTC. Translation: CASSTGSPHYEQYF.

This clonotype occurred a few times. The chain combines TRBV2 with TRBJ2-7, with TRBD1 identical over 9 bases. V dropped 6 bases and J dropped 0; count of bases not matched to a gene: 6. Germline V CDR1 and CDR2: SNHLY, FYNNEI. This CDR3 is built from 15 residues. CDR3 DNA: TGTGCCAGCAGAGACAGGGGGATAAGCTCCTACGAGCAGTACTTC. Protein product: CASRDRGISSYEQYF.

This clonotype was detected a few times. This chain uses TRBV6-5 with TRBJ2-5, with D hard to call. V was trimmed by 0 bases and J by 0 bases, leaving 14 bases between them. The CDR3 loop spans 17 amino acids. Germline V gene sequence: CDR1 MNHEY, CDR2 SVGAGI. CDR3 sequence reads: CASSYSAFGDHQETQYF. As DNA, the CDR3 is TGTGCCAGCAGTTACTCGGCCTTTGGGGATCACCAAGAGACCCAGTACTTC.

The chain couples TRBV29-1 to TRBJ2-1, with 16 bases fitting TRBD2. The length of the CDR3 is 16 residues. Per the germline V gene, CDR1 is SQVTM and CDR2 is ANQGSEA. The V segment lost 8 bases and the J segment 8 bases; nucleotides outside the gene matches: 12. In DNA form, the CDR3 reads TGCAGCCTCCCGGGACTAGCGGGGGGGCGGTCGGATGAGCAGTTCTTC. Translating it yields CSLPGLAGGRSDEQFF.

This clonotype was seen at least ten times. CDR3: CSAQGARSGNTIYF. The CDR3 DNA reads as TGCAGTGCTCAGGGGGCAAGAAGTGGAAACACCATATATTTT. The rearrangement links TRBV20-1 to TRBJ1-3; TRBD1 agrees at 8 bases. Germline CDR1 DFQATT, CDR2 SNEGSKA (reference sequence). V was pared by 5 bases and J by 3 bases, with 6 bases of the junction left unmatched. This CDR3 spans 14 amino acids.

In its sample, this clonotype was seen many times. The rearrangement uses TRBV3-1 and TRBJ1-4; no firm D call. Looked up from germline, CDR1 is LGHDT and CDR2 is YNNKEL (reference sequence). The length of the CDR3 is 16 residues. V was clipped by 5 bases and J by 5 bases, with 18 bases between them. The CDR3 loop reads CASSSRPAAENEKLFF. The CDR3 nucleotides are TGTGCCAGCAGCTCTCGCCCGGCCGCTGAAAATGAAAAACTGTTTTTT.

In its sample, this clonotype was seen a few times. V is TRBV12-3 or TRBV12-4 and J is TRBJ2-1; TRBD2 matches 8 bases. Germline trimming cut 7 bases from V and 5 bases from J; bases unmatched to any gene: 7. The CDR3 has 14 amino acids. The CDR3 nucleotides are TGTGCCAGCATTCGGACTAGCCAACACAATGAGCAGTTCTTC. Its translation is CASIRTSQHNEQFF.

This CDR3 reads CASSLVPGADTQYF. DNA of the CDR3: TGTGCCAGCAGCTTAGTGCCCGGAGCAGATACGCAGTATTTT. The chain recombines TRBV7-2 with TRBJ2-3; D gene unclear. CDR1 and CDR2 (germline): SGHTA, FQGNSA. CDR3 length: 14 amino acids. The V end was cut by 1 base, the J end by 4 bases, with 9 bases between.

This sequence joins TRBV2 and TRBJ1-1; unclear D gene. The germline V gene encodes CDR1 SNHLY and CDR2 FYNNEI. V was cut by 6 bases and J by 8 bases, with 16 bases left in between. The CDR3 has 13 residues. The DNA of the CDR3 is TGTGCCAGCAGCCTCGGAGCACCCGCCGAAGCTTTCTTT. Its translation: CASSLGAPAEAFF.

Ten or more counts support this clonotype. This chain links TRBV12-3 or TRBV12-4 with TRBJ2-5; D gene ambiguous. The CDR3 spans 14 residues. V shed 5 bases and J shed 1 base, with 11 bases lying between them. In DNA form, the CDR3 reads TGTGCCAGCAGTCCGGCGGACGTCCAAGAGACCCAGTACTTC. It is translated as CASSPADVQETQYF.

In this sample, this clonotype turned up a few times. This chain uses TRBV6-5 with TRBJ2-7; D remains unclear. The germline V and J ends were trimmed by 0 bases and 3 bases, with 6 bases remaining between them. Per the germline V gene, CDR1 is MNHEY and CDR2 is SVGAGI. The CDR3 runs to 13 residues. The CDR3: CASSYSQHYEQYF. The DNA for the CDR3 is TGTGCCAGCAGTTACTCACAGCACTACGAGCAGTACTTC.

This clonotype was detected ten times or more. This sequence joins TRBV7-8 and TRBJ1-6, with D perhaps matching TRBD1 (5 bases). The CDR3 contains 15 residues. Germline CDR1 is SGHVS and CDR2 is FQNEAQ. The V end was cut by 1 base, the J end by 9 bases, with 13 bases between. The CDR3 loop reads CASSLERQGGSPLHF. The DNA of the CDR3 is TGTGCCAGCAGCTTAGAACGGCAGGGAGGTTCACCCCTCCACTTT. The whole variable domain, filled in from reference TRBV7-8 and TRBJ1-6, reads GAGVSQSPRYKVAKRGQDVALRCDPISGHVSLFWYQQALGQGPEFLTYFQNEAQLDKSGLPSDRFFAERPEGSVSTLKIQRTQQEDSAVYLCASSLERQGGSPLHFGNGTRLTVT.

This clonotype occurred many times. The chain recombines TRBV4-1 with TRBJ1-6; 7 bases align to TRBD1. V lost 5 bases, J lost 9 bases, and 7 bases stayed unmatched. Per the germline V gene, CDR1 is MGHRA and CDR2 is YSYEKL. CDR3 length: 14 residues. CDR3: CASSSGTDVSPLHF. DNA of the CDR3: TGCGCCAGCAGCTCCGGGACAGATGTTTCACCCCTCCACTTT.